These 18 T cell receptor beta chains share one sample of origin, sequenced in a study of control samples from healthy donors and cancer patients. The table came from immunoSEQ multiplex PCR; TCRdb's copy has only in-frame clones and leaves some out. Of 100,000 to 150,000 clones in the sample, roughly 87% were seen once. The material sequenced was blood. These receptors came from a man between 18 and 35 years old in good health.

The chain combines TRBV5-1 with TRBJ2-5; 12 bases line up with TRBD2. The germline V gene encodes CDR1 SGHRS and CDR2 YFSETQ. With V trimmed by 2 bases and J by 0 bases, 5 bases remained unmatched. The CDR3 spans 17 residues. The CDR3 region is CASSLLAGGTYQETQYF. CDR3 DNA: TGCGCCAGCAGCTTACTAGCGGGAGGAACGTACCAAGAGACCCAGTACTTC.

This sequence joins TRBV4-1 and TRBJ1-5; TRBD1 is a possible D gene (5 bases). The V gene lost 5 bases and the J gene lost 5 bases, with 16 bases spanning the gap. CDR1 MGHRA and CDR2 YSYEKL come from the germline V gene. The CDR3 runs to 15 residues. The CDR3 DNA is TGCGCCAGCAGCTTCCGGGCCTGGGGGGATCAGCCCCAGCATTTT. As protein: CASSFRAWGDQPQHF.

CDR3 nucleotides: TGTGCCAGCAGCCAAGATCCTACTAGCGGATTTACCCTCTCCTACAATGAGCAGTTCTTC. Encoded protein: CASSQDPTSGFTLSYNEQFF. The chain carries TRBV4-2 and TRBJ2-1, with 8 bases identical to TRBD2. The V segment lost 0 bases and the J segment 0 bases; nucleotides outside the gene matches: 13. The CDR3 is 20 residues long. The germline CDR1 and CDR2 sequences are LGHNA and YNFKEQ.

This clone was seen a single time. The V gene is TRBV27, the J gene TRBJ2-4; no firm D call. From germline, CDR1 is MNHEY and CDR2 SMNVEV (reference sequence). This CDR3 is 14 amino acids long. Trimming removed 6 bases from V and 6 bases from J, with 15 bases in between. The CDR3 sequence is CASSYYTDGNIQYF. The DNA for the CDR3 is TGTGCCAGCAGCTACTACACCGACGGAAACATTCAGTACTTC.

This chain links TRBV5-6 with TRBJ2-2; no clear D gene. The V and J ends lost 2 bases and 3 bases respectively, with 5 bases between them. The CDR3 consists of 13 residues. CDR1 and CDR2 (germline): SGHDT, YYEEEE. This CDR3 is CASSFDYTGELFF. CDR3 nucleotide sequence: TGTGCCAGCAGCTTCGATTACACCGGGGAGCTGTTTTTT.

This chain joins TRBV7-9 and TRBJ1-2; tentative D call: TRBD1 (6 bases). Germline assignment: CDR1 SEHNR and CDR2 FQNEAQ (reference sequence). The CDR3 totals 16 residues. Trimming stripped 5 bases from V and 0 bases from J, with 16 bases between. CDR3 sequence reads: CASSTRQDEANYGYTF. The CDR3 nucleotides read TGTGCCAGCAGCACCCGACAGGACGAGGCTAACTATGGCTACACCTTC.

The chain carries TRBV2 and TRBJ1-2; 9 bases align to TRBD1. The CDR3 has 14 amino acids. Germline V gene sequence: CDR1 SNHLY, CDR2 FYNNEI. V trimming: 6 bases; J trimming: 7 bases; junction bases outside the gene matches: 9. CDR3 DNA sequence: TGTGCCAGCAGCGACGGAGTACAGGGGGCTGGCTACACCTTC. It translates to CASSDGVQGAGYTF.

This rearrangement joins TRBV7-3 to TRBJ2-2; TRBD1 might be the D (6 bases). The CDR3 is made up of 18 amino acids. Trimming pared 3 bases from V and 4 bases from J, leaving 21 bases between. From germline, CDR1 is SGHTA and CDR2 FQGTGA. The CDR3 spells CASSLTANRVRRTGELFF. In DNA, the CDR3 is TGTGCCAGCAGCTTGACCGCCAACAGGGTTAGGCGCACCGGGGAGCTGTTTTTT.

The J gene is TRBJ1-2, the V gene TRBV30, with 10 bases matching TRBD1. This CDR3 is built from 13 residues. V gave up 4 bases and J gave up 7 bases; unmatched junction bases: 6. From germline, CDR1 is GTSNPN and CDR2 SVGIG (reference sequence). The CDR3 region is CAWTGGTGVGYTF. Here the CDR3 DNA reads TGTGCCTGGACTGGGGGGACAGGGGTTGGCTACACCTTC.

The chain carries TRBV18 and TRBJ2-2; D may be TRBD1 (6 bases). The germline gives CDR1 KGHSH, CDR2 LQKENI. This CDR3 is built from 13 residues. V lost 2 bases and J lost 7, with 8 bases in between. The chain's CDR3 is CASSPLQGGELFF. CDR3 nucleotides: TGTGCCAGCTCACCATTACAGGGCGGGGAGCTGTTTTTT. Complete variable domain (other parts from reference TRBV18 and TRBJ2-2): NAGVMQNPRHLVRRRGQEARLRCSPMKGHSHVYWYRQLPEEGLKFMVYLQKENIIDESGMPKERFSAEFPKEGPSILRIQQVVRGDSAAYFCASSPLQGGELFFGEGSRLTVL.

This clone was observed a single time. The CDR3 reads CASSARTGGTGELFF. The CDR3 region has the DNA TGTGCCAGCAGTGCCCGGACAGGGGGCACCGGGGAGCTGTTTTTT. The genes are TRBV6-4 and TRBJ2-2; 10 bases fit TRBD1. After removal of 4 bases from V and 4 bases from J, the junction contained 3 bases not matched to a gene. The CDR3 length is 15 residues. CDR1 and CDR2 (germline): MRHNA, SNTAGT.

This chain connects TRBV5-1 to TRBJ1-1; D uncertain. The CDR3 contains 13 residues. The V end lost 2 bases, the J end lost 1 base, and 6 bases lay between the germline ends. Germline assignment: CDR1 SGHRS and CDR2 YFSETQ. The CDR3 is CASSFRQNTEAFF. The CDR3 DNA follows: TGCGCCAGCAGCTTCCGACAGAACACTGAAGCTTTCTTT.

The chain's CDR3 is CAWSVPRLNNYEQYF. CDR3 in DNA: TGTGCCTGGAGTGTCCCACGACTAAATAATTACGAGCAGTACTTC. The rearrangement uses TRBV30 and TRBJ2-7; a possible D gene is TRBD2 (5 bases). The germline gives CDR1 GTSNPN, CDR2 SVGIG (reference sequence). The CDR3 totals 15 residues. Between the trimmed V and J ends, which lost 0 bases and 4 bases, there was a span of 16 bases.

The CDR3 protein is CASTPEANYGYTF. The DNA of the CDR3 is TGTGCCAGCACCCCGGAGGCTAACTATGGCTACACCTTC. This chain links TRBV9 with TRBJ1-2; D ambiguous. Trimming removed 6 bases at V and 0 bases at J, with 9 bases between. This CDR3 has 13 residues. Germline CDR1 is SGDLS and CDR2 is YYNGEE.

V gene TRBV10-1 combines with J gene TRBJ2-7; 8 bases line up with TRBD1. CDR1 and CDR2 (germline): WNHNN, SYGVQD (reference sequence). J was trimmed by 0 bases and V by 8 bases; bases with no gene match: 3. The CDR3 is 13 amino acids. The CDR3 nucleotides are TGCGCCAGCGTCGGGACAGGCTCCTACGAGCAGTACTTC. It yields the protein CASVGTGSYEQYF.

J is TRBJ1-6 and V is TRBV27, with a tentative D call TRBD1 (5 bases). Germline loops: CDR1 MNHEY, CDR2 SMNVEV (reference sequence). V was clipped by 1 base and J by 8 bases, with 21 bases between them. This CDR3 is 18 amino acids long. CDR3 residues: CASSLFSAFRQTDSPLHF. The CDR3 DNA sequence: TGTGCCAGCAGTTTATTCAGCGCGTTTAGACAGACTGATTCACCCCTCCACTTT.

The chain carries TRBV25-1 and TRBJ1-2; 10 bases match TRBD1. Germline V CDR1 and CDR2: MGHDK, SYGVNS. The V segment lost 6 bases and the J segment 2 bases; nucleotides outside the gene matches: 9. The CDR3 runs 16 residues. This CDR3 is CASRDRGSPTNYGYTF. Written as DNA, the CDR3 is TGTGCCAGCAGGGACAGGGGGTCCCCTACCAACTATGGCTACACCTTC.

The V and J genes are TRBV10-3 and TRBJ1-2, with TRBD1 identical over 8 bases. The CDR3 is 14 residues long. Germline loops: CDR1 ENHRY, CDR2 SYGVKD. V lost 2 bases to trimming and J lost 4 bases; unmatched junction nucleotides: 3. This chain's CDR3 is CAISEGGQVYGYTF. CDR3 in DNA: TGTGCCATCAGTGAGGGGGGACAGGTCTATGGCTACACCTTC.